Included here is one T cell receptor beta chain sequence, with context. Authors' data handling: Reference gene primers were amplified, and this amplification served to estimate nucleated cell counts. Only in-frame clones appear in the TCRdb table, and some are missing; sequencing was by immunoSEQ multiplex PCR. V, J and clone size were drawn from that table, and D and trimming were deduced from the DNA. The table includes some 230,000 clones, around 83% detected once. These data are taken from a study of blood T cell repertoires in COVID-19. For the study at large: In each case, the material was cDNA or gDNA derived from T cells, B-cell-depleted T cells, or PBMCs.

The germline V gene encodes CDR1 MNHEY and CDR2 SMNVEV (reference sequence). This CDR3 comprises 14 residues. V was shortened by 5 bases and J by 10 bases, with 20 bases between the two germline ends. The sample was peripheral blood. The TCR comes from a man aged 35 to 55 with acute or convalescent COVID-19. The V gene is TRBV27, the J gene TRBJ1-1, with D possibly TRBD1 on 5 matching bases. The CDR3 sequence: CASSGDGGVGVAFF. The CDR3 DNA reads TGTGCCAGCAGTGGGGACGGGGGGGTCGGTGTAGCTTTCTTT.